The 9 T cell receptor beta chains in this list originate from one sample, sequenced in a study of blood T cell repertoires in COVID-19. Sequencing was performed with immunoSEQ multiplex PCR; in TCRdb, only in-frame clones are kept and a portion is missing. The profile shows over 450,000 clones, 80% to 90% of them singletons. The sequenced sample consisted of peripheral blood. Source of these receptors: a man aged 18 to 30 with COVID-19, enrolled during active disease.

V gene TRBV11-2 combines with J gene TRBJ2-5, with D maybe TRBD1 (5 bases). V lost 5 bases and J 5 bases, leaving 15 bases between the germline ends. Germline CDR1 is SGHAT and CDR2 is FQNNGV. The CDR3 has 14 residues. The CDR3 DNA follows: TGTGCCAGCAGCACCCGTCAGGGCCCCGAGACCCAGTACTTC. As protein: CASSTRQGPETQYF. The whole variable domain, remainder taken from reference TRBV11-2 and TRBJ2-5, is EAGVAQSPRYKIIEKRQSVAFWCNPISGHATLYWYQQILGQGPKLLIQFQNNGVVDDSQLPKDRFSAERLKGVDSTLKIQPAKLEDSAVYLCASSTRQGPETQYFGPGTRLLVL.

This clone was seen only once. The chain recombines TRBV18 with TRBJ1-1; D uncertain. The germline V and J ends were trimmed by 0 bases and 5 bases, with 13 bases remaining between them. The germline gives CDR1 KGHSH, CDR2 LQKENI. This CDR3 spans 15 amino acids. CDR3 sequence (DNA): TGTGCCAGCTCACCACCTGTTGCTGAAACAACTGAAGCTTTCTTT. Protein sequence: CASSPPVAETTEAFF.

This chain links TRBV2 with TRBJ2-7, with a possible D match to TRBD1 (6 bases). Germline assignment: CDR1 SNHLY and CDR2 FYNNEI. The CDR3 totals 14 residues. V lost 4 bases to trimming and J lost 4 bases, with 14 bases between them. This chain's CDR3 is CASSVQGIPYEQYF. CDR3 nucleotide sequence: TGTGCCAGCAGTGTGCAGGGGATCCCATACGAGCAGTACTTC.

The rearrangement joins TRBV12-5 to TRBJ2-3; 8 bases map to TRBD2. Germline V lookup: CDR1 LGHNT, CDR2 FRNRAP. This CDR3 region has 16 residues. V trimming: 7 bases; J trimming: 5 bases; junction bases outside the gene matches: 14. CDR3 loop: CASAPPGGGREDTQYF. The DNA for the CDR3 is TGTGCTAGTGCTCCCCCCGGGGGGGGCCGTGAAGATACGCAGTATTTT.

This clone came up a few times. V usage is TRBV15 and J usage is TRBJ2-7; 8 positions agree with TRBD1. Germline assignment: CDR1 LNHNV and CDR2 YYDKDF (reference sequence). The CDR3 length is 14 residues. The V gene end was trimmed by 5 bases and the J gene end by 7 bases; junction bases not matched to a gene: 10. CDR3 protein: CATSQDREGREQYF. The CDR3 DNA is TGTGCCACCAGCCAGGACAGGGAAGGCCGAGAGCAGTACTTC.

The chain is built from TRBV11-3 and TRBJ1-1; D is perhaps TRBD1 (5 bases). CDR1 is SGHNT, CDR2 YENEEA, per germline. The CDR3 has 14 residues. The V end was cut by 5 bases, the J end by 5 bases, with 15 bases between. The CDR3, as DNA: TGTGCCAGCAGCGCATCAGGGATTTGGACTGAAGCTTTCTTT. It specifies CASSASGIWTEAFF.

V gene TRBV6-1 combines with J gene TRBJ1-4; no clear D. The V end was cut by 3 bases, the J end by 4 bases, with 12 bases between. This CDR3 region has 15 residues. Germline loops: CDR1 MNHNS, CDR2 SASEGT. The CDR3 region is CASSDIGVHNEKLFF. The DNA for the CDR3 is TGTGCCAGCAGTGACATAGGAGTCCATAATGAAAAACTGTTTTTT.

The CDR3 is CASSQHLKASRDRGRSNGYTF. The CDR3 DNA reads TGCGCCAGCAGCCAACACCTTAAGGCCTCCAGGGACAGGGGGCGAAGTAATGGCTACACCTTC. The gene calls are TRBV4-1 and TRBJ1-2; 12 positions agree with TRBD1. The CDR3 is made up of 21 amino acids. CDR1 and CDR2 (germline): MGHRA, YSYEKL. V shed 2 bases and J 6 bases; nucleotides not matched to a gene: 22.

The gene calls are TRBV11-3 and TRBJ2-1; D is perhaps TRBD2 (6 bases). V was cut by 0 bases and J by 10 bases, with 13 bases left in between. The CDR3 runs to 14 residues. The germline CDR1 and CDR2 sequences are SGHNT and YENEEA. CDR3 nucleotides: TGTGCCAGCAGCTTAGAGCGGGATTGGAGGGAGCAGTTCTTC. It is translated as CASSLERDWREQFF.